The T cell receptor beta chain described here comes from a study of cytomegalovirus exposure and HLA in healthy donors. About this clone: Its antigen is undetermined.

Findings and caveats of the study: Further analysis, carried out later, found HLA-associated TCR beta chains more clonally expanded than equally common other chains. It was reported that the classifier diagnosed cytomegalovirus status with high specificity and sensitivity in both the original and validation cohorts. In vitro testing confirmed three CMV-associated chains as specific for CMV antigens.

PCR employed 60 Vbeta and 13 Jbeta primers. Method: immunoSEQ multiplex PCR; TCRdb's copy keeps in-frame clones and lacks some. The sample records about 100,000 clones, 75% to 85% being singletons. This TCR was recovered from a woman aged 50 to 60 in good health and CMV-seropositive. The specimen sequenced was PBMCs.

The CDR3 region is CASSLGQAGDTEAFF. DNA of the CDR3: TGTGCCAGCAGCTTAGGACAGGCAGGGGACACTGAAGCTTTCTTT. The chain recombines TRBV7-3 with TRBJ1-1; TRBD1 matches 7 bases. Germline V gene data show CDR1 as SGHTA and CDR2 as FQGTGA. This CDR3 contains 15 residues. J lost 3 bases, V lost 2 bases, and 6 bases had no gene match.